This TCR beta chain was captured by sequencing in a study of cytomegalovirus exposure and HLA in healthy donors. Study-wide findings and caveats: For most TCR sequences rarity was the rule, although some public TCRs occurred in many donors. It was reportedly the case that the classifier diagnosed cytomegalovirus status with high specificity and sensitivity.

Using immunoSEQ multiplex PCR, the repertoire was profiled, and TCRdb retains in-frame clones only, with some absent. The sample comprises around 150,000 clones, about 86% of which are singletons, and roughly 5.8% rests with the top ten. Trimming stripped 5 bases from V and 7 bases from J, with 12 bases between. This CDR3 region has 14 residues. Germline loops: CDR1 LNHDA, CDR2 SQIVND (reference sequence). Details on this clone: Antigen unknown.

V and J are TRBV19 and TRBJ1-6; D is undetermined. The clonotype originates from a young woman in good health and CMV-seronegative. Sequences were obtained from PBMCs. The CDR3 DNA reads TGTGCCAGTAGTTTAGGGTCTGAGAATTCACCCCTCCACTTT. Amino acid sequence: CASSLGSENSPLHF. Looking up the rest from reference TRBV19 and TRBJ1-6 gives the full variable domain: DGGITQSPKYLFRKEGQNVTLSCEQNLNHDAMYWYRQDPGQGLRLIYYSQIVNDFQKGDIAEGYSVSREKKESFPLTVTSAQKNPTAFYLCASSLGSENSPLHFGNGTRLTVT.